The rows below give T cell receptor beta chains drawn from one sample of a study of T cell changes during pregnancy in multiple sclerosis. TCRdb's table, derived via immunoSEQ multiplex PCR, lists solely in-frame clones and lacks some. The sample contains 100,000 or so clones, 91% of which appear only once. This sample comprised peripheral blood, obtained in the second trimester of pregnancy. Receptors were obtained from a female donor with multiple sclerosis, enrolled in a pregnancy study. The CDR3 runs from the conserved cysteine through the conserved F or W. The D gene is left open where the match is weak. Some rows have no size entry. The others give once, few or many, or a class for an expanded clone.

cdr3_length: 14
j_call: TRBJ2-1
v_call: TRBV19
d_call: TRBD2
clone_size: -
cdr3_nt: TGTGCCAGTACACCGGGACTAGAGTTGGGTGAGCAGTTCTTC
cdr3_aa: CASTPGLELGEQFF

cdr3_length: 14
j_call: TRBJ2-5
v_call: TRBV7-2
d_call: -
clone_size: -
cdr3_nt: TGTGCCAGCAGCTACGCCGGGACAATAGAGACCCAGTACTTC
cdr3_aa: CASSYAGTIETQYF

cdr3_length: 15
j_call: TRBJ2-1
v_call: TRBV10-3
d_call: TRBD2
clone_size: -
cdr3_nt: TGTGCCATCAGCGGGACTAGCGAGGGAAACAATGAGCAGTTCTTC
cdr3_aa: CAISGTSEGNNEQFF

cdr3_length: 15
j_call: TRBJ2-1
v_call: TRBV7-9
d_call: TRBD1
clone_size: once
cdr3_nt: TGTGCCAGCTTTCAGGGGGCCAACTCCTACAATGAGCAGTTCTTC
cdr3_aa: CASFQGANSYNEQFF

cdr3_length: 15
j_call: TRBJ1-4
v_call: TRBV10-3
d_call: -
clone_size: -
cdr3_nt: TGTGCCATCAGTCCTTTCAGCGGAACTAATGAAAAACTGTTTTTT
cdr3_aa: CAISPFSGTNEKLFF

cdr3_length: 16
j_call: TRBJ2-1
v_call: TRBV5-4
d_call: -
clone_size: few
cdr3_nt: TGTGCCAGCAGCTTGGCCCGGGTTAGCGGCAACAATGAGCAGTTCTTC
cdr3_aa: CASSLARVSGNNEQFF

cdr3_length: 16
j_call: TRBJ2-1
v_call: TRBV7-8
d_call: -
clone_size: -
cdr3_nt: TGTGCCAGCAGCCCCCGGGATAGCGGTGCCTACAATGAGCAGTTCTTC
cdr3_aa: CASSPRDSGAYNEQFF

cdr3_length: 15
j_call: TRBJ2-3
v_call: TRBV7-6
d_call: TRBD2
clone_size: -
cdr3_nt: TGTGCCAGCAGCTTACTAGCGGGAGGCACAGATACGCAGTATTTT
cdr3_aa: CASSLLAGGTDTQYF

cdr3_length: 16
j_call: TRBJ2-2
v_call: TRBV2
d_call: TRBD2
clone_size: -
cdr3_nt: TGTGCCAGCGGCCGGACTAGCGGGAGTTTGATCGGGGAGCTGTTTTTT
cdr3_aa: CASGRTSGSLIGELFF

cdr3_length: 12
j_call: TRBJ1-2
v_call: TRBV6-6
d_call: -
clone_size: -
cdr3_nt: TGTGCCAGCGGGCCAGGGCGCTATGGCTACACCTTC
cdr3_aa: CASGPGRYGYTF

cdr3_length: 16
j_call: TRBJ1-1
v_call: TRBV28
d_call: -
clone_size: -
cdr3_nt: TGTGCCAGCAGTTTGTCGTCAATTAGGGGGTCCACTGAAGCTTTCTTT
cdr3_aa: CASSLSSIRGSTEAFF

cdr3_length: 13
j_call: TRBJ1-2
v_call: TRBV10-3
d_call: -
clone_size: -
cdr3_nt: TGTGCCATCAGTGATCGGGAAAACTATGGCTACACCTTC
cdr3_aa: CAISDRENYGYTF

cdr3_length: 13
j_call: TRBJ2-4
v_call: TRBV6-1
d_call: TRBD2
clone_size: -
cdr3_nt: TGTGCCAGCAGCGAATCGGGGGGAAACATTCAGTACTTC
cdr3_aa: CASSESGGNIQYF

cdr3_length: 14
j_call: TRBJ2-7
v_call: TRBV5-1
d_call: -
clone_size: -
cdr3_nt: TGCGCCAGCAGCTTGGCCCAGTTCTCCTACGAGCAGTACTTC
cdr3_aa: CASSLAQFSYEQYF

cdr3_length: 16
j_call: TRBJ2-3
v_call: TRBV5-1
d_call: TRBD2
clone_size: -
cdr3_nt: TGCGCCAGCGTGGACAGCGGGAGGACCCAACCAGATACGCAGTATTTT
cdr3_aa: CASVDSGRTQPDTQYF

cdr3_length: 15
j_call: TRBJ2-7
v_call: TRBV7-2
d_call: TRBD1
clone_size: -
cdr3_nt: TGTGCCAGCAGCCCGCCGGGACAGGGGGCACGGGAGCAGTACTTC
cdr3_aa: CASSPPGQGAREQYF

cdr3_length: 13
j_call: TRBJ2-4
v_call: TRBV30
d_call: TRBD2
clone_size: -
cdr3_nt: TGTGCCTGGGAACTAGCGGGAGGGAACATTCAGTACTTC
cdr3_aa: CAWELAGGNIQYF

cdr3_length: 13
j_call: TRBJ1-1
v_call: TRBV4-1
d_call: -
clone_size: -
cdr3_nt: TGCGCCAGCAGCCAGGGGCAGTACACTGAAGCTTTCTTT
cdr3_aa: CASSQGQYTEAFF

cdr3_length: 11
j_call: TRBJ2-7
v_call: TRBV29-1
d_call: -
clone_size: -
cdr3_nt: TGCAGCGCTCTTTCCTCCTACGAGCAGTACTTC
cdr3_aa: CSALSSYEQYF

cdr3_length: 12
j_call: TRBJ1-1
v_call: TRBV6-1
d_call: -
clone_size: -
cdr3_nt: TGTGCCAGCATGGTCGGGAACACTGAAGCTTTCTTT
cdr3_aa: CASMVGNTEAFF

cdr3_length: 15
j_call: TRBJ2-5
v_call: TRBV5-4
d_call: -
clone_size: once
cdr3_nt: TGTGCCAGCAGCCCAGATTCTATGGTACAGTCGGCCCAGTACTTC
cdr3_aa: CASSPDSMVQSAQYF

cdr3_length: 17
j_call: TRBJ1-3
v_call: TRBV28
d_call: TRBD1
clone_size: -
cdr3_nt: TGTGCCAGCTATACCGGGACAGGTCCCATCTCTGGAAACACCATATATTTT
cdr3_aa: CASYTGTGPISGNTIYF

cdr3_length: 14
j_call: TRBJ1-4
v_call: TRBV29-1
d_call: -
clone_size: -
cdr3_nt: TGCAGCGTCCACCCCGGTTCAACTAATGAAAAACTGTTTTTT
cdr3_aa: CSVHPGSTNEKLFF

cdr3_length: 13
j_call: TRBJ1-1
v_call: TRBV19
d_call: -
clone_size: once
cdr3_nt: TGTGCCAGTAGTATACTAGGGGTAACTGAAGCTTTCTTT
cdr3_aa: CASSILGVTEAFF

cdr3_length: 17
j_call: TRBJ1-3
v_call: TRBV9
d_call: TRBD1
clone_size: -
cdr3_nt: TGTGCCAGCAGCGTAGTCGGGAATACAGGGGCAGGAAACACCATATATTTT
cdr3_aa: CASSVVGNTGAGNTIYF

cdr3_length: 17
j_call: TRBJ2-1
v_call: TRBV9
d_call: TRBD2
clone_size: -
cdr3_nt: TGTGCCAGCAGCCTAAAGAGAGGACTAGCGGTCTACAATGAGCAGTTCTTC
cdr3_aa: CASSLKRGLAVYNEQFF

cdr3_length: 16
j_call: TRBJ2-7
v_call: TRBV5-1
d_call: TRBD2
clone_size: -
cdr3_nt: TGCGCCAGCAGCTCAGGACTAGCGGGAGGGCCTCTGGAGCAGTACTTC
cdr3_aa: CASSSGLAGGPLEQYF

cdr3_length: 16
j_call: TRBJ1-1
v_call: TRBV5-1
d_call: -
clone_size: once
cdr3_nt: TGCGCCAGCAGCTCGACAGTTTTTCCGACACGCACTGAAGCTTTCTTT
cdr3_aa: CASSSTVFPTRTEAFF

cdr3_length: 16
j_call: TRBJ2-3
v_call: TRBV4-1
d_call: -
clone_size: -
cdr3_nt: TGCGCCAGCAGCCAAGATCCCAGGCTAGCAACAGATACGCAGTATTTT
cdr3_aa: CASSQDPRLATDTQYF

cdr3_length: 13
j_call: TRBJ2-3
v_call: TRBV28
d_call: TRBD1
clone_size: -
cdr3_nt: TGTGCCAGCAGTTTAACAGGGGCCGATACGCAGTATTTT
cdr3_aa: CASSLTGADTQYF

cdr3_length: 16
j_call: TRBJ1-5
v_call: TRBV6-1
d_call: TRBD1
clone_size: -
cdr3_nt: TGTGCCAGCAGTGAAGGCCCGCAGGGGGCCCGGCAGCCCCAGCATTTT
cdr3_aa: CASSEGPQGARQPQHF

cdr3_length: 14
j_call: TRBJ1-2
v_call: TRBV5-6
d_call: -
clone_size: -
cdr3_nt: TGTGCCAGCAGCTTGGACTCGGTAGTCTATGGCTACACCTTC
cdr3_aa: CASSLDSVVYGYTF

cdr3_length: 15
j_call: TRBJ1-1
v_call: TRBV28
d_call: -
clone_size: -
cdr3_nt: TGTGCCAGCAGTTTATTTCGGGGTGCGAACACTGAAGCTTTCTTT
cdr3_aa: CASSLFRGANTEAFF

cdr3_length: 15
j_call: TRBJ2-1
v_call: TRBV29-1
d_call: -
clone_size: -
cdr3_nt: TGCAGCGTTGAGCCTAGAGCCGGGGTCTTCCATGAGCAGTTCTTC
cdr3_aa: CSVEPRAGVFHEQFF

cdr3_length: 14
j_call: TRBJ1-4
v_call: TRBV28
d_call: TRBD1
clone_size: -
cdr3_nt: TGTGCCAGCGACACCGGGACAGGGAGTGAAAAACTGTTTTTT
cdr3_aa: CASDTGTGSEKLFF

cdr3_length: 14
j_call: TRBJ2-7
v_call: TRBV11-3
d_call: TRBD2
clone_size: -
cdr3_nt: TGTGCCAGCAAAAGTGGGGCGGGAGGGCAAGAGCAGTACTTC
cdr3_aa: CASKSGAGGQEQYF

cdr3_length: 12
j_call: TRBJ2-1
v_call: TRBV7-9
d_call: TRBD2
clone_size: -
cdr3_nt: TGTGCCAGCAGCGCCCCTAGCGGCGTTCAGTTCTTC
cdr3_aa: CASSAPSGVQFF

cdr3_length: 12
j_call: TRBJ2-7
v_call: TRBV28
d_call: TRBD1
clone_size: -
cdr3_nt: TGTGCCAGCACCGCGACAGGGTACGAGCAGTACTTC
cdr3_aa: CASTATGYEQYF

cdr3_length: 15
j_call: TRBJ2-1
v_call: TRBV6-5
d_call: -
clone_size: -
cdr3_nt: TGTGCCAGCAGCCCTCCAGGTAGAAGTTACAATGAGCAGTTCTTC
cdr3_aa: CASSPPGRSYNEQFF

cdr3_length: 15
j_call: TRBJ2-7
v_call: TRBV18
d_call: TRBD1
clone_size: -
cdr3_nt: TGTGCCAGCTCACCGTCTGGGACAGGCTCGGGGGAGCAGTACTTC
cdr3_aa: CASSPSGTGSGEQYF